Listed here is a single T cell receptor (beta chain). This record comes from a study of blood T cell repertoires in COVID-19. Assay used: immunoSEQ multiplex PCR; TCRdb lists only in-frame clones, some missing. This table holds around 94,000 clones, under 90% found once. V gave up 3 bases and J gave up 0 bases, with 12 bases separating them. Germline-derived CDR1 and CDR2 are MGHRA and YSYEKL. The CDR3 length is 15 residues. The sequenced material came from peripheral blood. The TCR was taken from a human donor in a cohort sampled during active COVID-19. This chain connects TRBV4-1 to TRBJ2-7; tentative D call: TRBD1 (6 bases). The CDR3, as DNA: TGCGCCAGCAGCCAGGGGGACACTCGCTCCTACGAGCAGTACTTC. Its protein is CASSQGDTRSYEQYF.